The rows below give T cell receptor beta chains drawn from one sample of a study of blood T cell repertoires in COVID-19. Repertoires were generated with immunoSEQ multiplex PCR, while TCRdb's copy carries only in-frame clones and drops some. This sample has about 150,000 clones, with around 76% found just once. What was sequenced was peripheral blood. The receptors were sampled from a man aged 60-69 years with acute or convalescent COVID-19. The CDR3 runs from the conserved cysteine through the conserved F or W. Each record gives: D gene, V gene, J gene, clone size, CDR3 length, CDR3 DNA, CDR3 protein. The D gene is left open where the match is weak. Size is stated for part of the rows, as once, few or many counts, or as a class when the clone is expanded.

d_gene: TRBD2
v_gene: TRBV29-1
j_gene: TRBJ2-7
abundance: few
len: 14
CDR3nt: TGCAGCGTTGAAACTAGCGGGAGCTCCTACGAGCAGTACTTC
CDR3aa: CSVETSGSSYEQYF

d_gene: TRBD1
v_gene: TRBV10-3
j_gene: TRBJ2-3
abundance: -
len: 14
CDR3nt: TGTGCCATCAGGGATCAGGGGGGCACAGATACGCAGTATTTT
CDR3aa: CAIRDQGGTDTQYF

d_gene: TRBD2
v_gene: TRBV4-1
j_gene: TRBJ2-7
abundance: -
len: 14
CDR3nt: TGCGCCAGCAGCCAAGCAGGACTAGGCTACGAGCAGTACTTC
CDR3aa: CASSQAGLGYEQYF

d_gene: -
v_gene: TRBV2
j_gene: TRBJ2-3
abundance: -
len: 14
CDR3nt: TGTGCCAGCGGGGGGGCCCGAGGCACAGATACGCAGTATTTT
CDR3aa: CASGGARGTDTQYF

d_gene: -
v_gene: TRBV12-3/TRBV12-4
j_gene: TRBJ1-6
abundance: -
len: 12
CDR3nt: TGTGCCAGCAGTTTCAGTGGTTCACCCCTCCACTTT
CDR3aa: CASSFSGSPLHF

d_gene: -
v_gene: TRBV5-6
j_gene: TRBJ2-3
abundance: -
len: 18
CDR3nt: TGTGCCAGCAGCTTGGCGAGCGGGCCGGACCTTAACACAGATACGCAGTATTTT
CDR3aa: CASSLASGPDLNTDTQYF

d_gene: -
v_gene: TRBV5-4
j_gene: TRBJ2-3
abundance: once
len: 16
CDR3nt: TGTGCCAGCAGCTCGAAGAGCGGGACAAACACAGATACGCAGTATTTT
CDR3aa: CASSSKSGTNTDTQYF

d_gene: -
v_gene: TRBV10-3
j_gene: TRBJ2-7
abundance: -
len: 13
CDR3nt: TGTGCCATCAGTGAGATTTTATCGGCAGGAGGAAGATTC
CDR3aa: CAISEILSAGGRF

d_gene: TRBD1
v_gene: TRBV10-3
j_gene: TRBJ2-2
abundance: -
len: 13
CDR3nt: TGTGCCATCAGTGGACAGGGTACCGGGGAGCTGTTTTTT
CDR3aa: CAISGQGTGELFF

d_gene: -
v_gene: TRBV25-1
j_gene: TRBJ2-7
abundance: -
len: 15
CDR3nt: TGTGCCAGCAGTGAATCGCTAGCGAGTTCCTACGAGCAGTACTTC
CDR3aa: CASSESLASSYEQYF

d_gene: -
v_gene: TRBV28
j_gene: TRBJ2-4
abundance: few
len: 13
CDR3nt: TGTGCCAGCAGTTTATTGCAGGAGGGCATTCAGTACTTC
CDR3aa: CASSLLQEGIQYF

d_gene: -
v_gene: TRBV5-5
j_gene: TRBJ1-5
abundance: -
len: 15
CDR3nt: TGTGCCAGCAGATACAATACAGAGCAATCGCAGCCCCAGCATTTT
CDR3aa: CASRYNTEQSQPQHF

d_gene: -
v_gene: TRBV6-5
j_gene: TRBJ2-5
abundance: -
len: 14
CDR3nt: TGTGCCAGCAGTTACGTACATCAACGGGGTACCCAGTACTTC
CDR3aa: CASSYVHQRGTQYF

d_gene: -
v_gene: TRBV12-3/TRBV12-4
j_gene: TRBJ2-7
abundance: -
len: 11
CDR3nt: TGTGCCAGCAGTCAACATTACGAGCAGTACTTC
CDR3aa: CASSQHYEQYF

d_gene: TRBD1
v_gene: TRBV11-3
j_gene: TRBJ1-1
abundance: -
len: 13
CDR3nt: TGTGCCAGCAGCCCAGGGGGTGAAACTGAAGCTTTCTTT
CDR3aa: CASSPGGETEAFF

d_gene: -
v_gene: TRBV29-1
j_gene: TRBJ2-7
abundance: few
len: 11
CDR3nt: TGCAGCGTTGAGGCGGGATACGAGCAGTACTTC
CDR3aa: CSVEAGYEQYF

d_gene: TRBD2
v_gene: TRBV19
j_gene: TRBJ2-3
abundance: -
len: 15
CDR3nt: TGTGCCAGTAGTCCCACTAGCGTGAGAACAGATACGCAGTATTTT
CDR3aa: CASSPTSVRTDTQYF

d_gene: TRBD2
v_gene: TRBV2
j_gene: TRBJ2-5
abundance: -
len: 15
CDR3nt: TGTGCCAGCAAGTCCGGCGGGAGAGGAGAGGAGACCCAGTACTTC
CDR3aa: CASKSGGRGEETQYF

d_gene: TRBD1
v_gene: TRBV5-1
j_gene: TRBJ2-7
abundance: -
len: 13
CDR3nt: TGCGCCAGCAGCCCTAGACAGGGCGGCGAGCAGTACTTC
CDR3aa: CASSPRQGGEQYF

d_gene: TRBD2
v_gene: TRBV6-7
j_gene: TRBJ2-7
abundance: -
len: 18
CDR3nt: TGTGCCAGCAGTTACTGTGGACGCCTAGCGGGAGGGCCGGACGAGCAGTACTTC
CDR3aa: CASSYCGRLAGGPDEQYF

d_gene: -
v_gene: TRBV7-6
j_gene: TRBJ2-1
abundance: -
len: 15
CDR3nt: TGTGCCAGCAGCTACCCCCAGGAGGGCAGGAATGAGCAGTTCTTC
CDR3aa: CASSYPQEGRNEQFF

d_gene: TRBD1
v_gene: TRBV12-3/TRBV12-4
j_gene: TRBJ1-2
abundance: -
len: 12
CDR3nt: TGTGCCAGCACAGGGGGGAACTATGGCTACACCTTC
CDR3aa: CASTGGNYGYTF

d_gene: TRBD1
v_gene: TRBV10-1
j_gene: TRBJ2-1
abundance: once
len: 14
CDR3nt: TGCGCCAGCAGGGAACAGGGGCCGGCCGATGAGCAGTTCTTC
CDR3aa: CASREQGPADEQFF